This T cell receptor (beta chain) was retrieved from a study of beta chain features in type 1 diabetes. This CDR3 contains 13 residues. V was cut by 9 bases and J by 3 bases, with 12 bases left in between. Germline V CDR1 and CDR2: SGHVS, FQNEAQ. Expressed TCRB transcripts were sequenced after all isolated RNA was converted to cDNA. Libraries were prepared by immunoSEQ multiplex PCR; TCRdb keeps only in-frame clonotypes and omits some of them. The data show approximately 170,000 clones, with over 7.5% seen just once and 2% to 2.5% held by the top ten. This clone was counted between two and nine times.

V is TRBV7-8 and J is TRBJ1-5; no firm D call. The sample taken for sequencing was central memory CD4+ T cells from blood. This sequence originates from a young woman in good health. Here the CDR3 reads CASQVSLNQPQHF. CDR3 DNA sequence: TGTGCCAGTCAGGTCAGCCTCAATCAGCCCCAGCATTTT.